This T cell receptor beta chain was documented in a study of cytotoxic CD8 clonotypes in ibrutinib-treated CLL. Here immunoSEQ multiplex PCR was the method, and the copy in TCRdb shows in-frame clones only, minus some. The table shows thousands of clones, with approximately 77% occurring only once. The germline V and J ends were trimmed by 5 bases and 6 bases, with 13 bases remaining between them. The CDR3 is 13 residues long. CDR1 is SNHLY, CDR2 FYNNEI, per germline. This clone occurred once. This clonotype was sampled from a human donor with chronic lymphocytic leukemia. V gene TRBV2 combines with J gene TRBJ1-1; D is possibly TRBD1 (6 bases). The sequencing used PBMCs, collected before ibrutinib treatment. As DNA, the CDR3 is TGTGCCAGCAGTCTGATGGGGGCTGCTGAAGCTTTCTTT. It specifies CASSLMGAAEAFF.